What follows is one T cell receptor (beta chain) and its context. The antigen it recognizes is unknown. No per-base quality is available; no much larger clone lies one base away. The sample's treatment or condition label is to be understood as: in vitro stimulation with specific CMV peptide epitopes to enrich CMV-specific T cells. The sequencer was an Illumina HiSeq 1500. The public sequencing data were trimmed at Q25 with fastp and processed into clonotypes with MiXCR by TCRdb, which kept only in-frame beta chains. A single entry per CDR3 protein holds the most common genes and DNA from its merged rows. Within this sample are about 830,000 distinct CDR3 sequences, with approximately 30% of them counted one time only. The ten top clones hold over 10% of the sample. This sample is part of a study of T cell repertoires in cytomegalovirus infection (dated by TCRdb to between 2018 and 2020). General notes on the study: Peptide stimulations targeted recently identified HLA-C-restricted CMV epitopes, whose presentation resists viral immunomodulation, together with well-studied HLA-B-restricted epitopes. Donor HLA type was relevant to the analysis, as public TCR beta signatures indicated carriage of CMV infection together with the matching HLA type.

CDR3 length: 14 amino acids, cysteine to phenylalanine. Here the CDR3 DNA is all that survives: 42 bases in frame from base 1. The germline V gene (reference sequence) gives CDR1 as SEHNR and CDR2 as FQNEAQ. V gives up 5 bases and J gives up 6 bases, and the segment between their germline ends measures 11 bases. Broad study findings and their caveats: In both this cohort and an independent roughly 350-donor cohort, the cumulative frequency of public TCR beta family members distinguished carriers of CMV infection plus the relevant HLA type. The ex vivo response was dominated by HLA-C-restricted CMV-specific TCR beta clonotypes, and the single most frequent clonotype in two of eight donors was supplied by these HLA-C-restricted clonotypes.

This TCR was recovered from a human donor in good health (CMV status not recorded). Some clones in this sample may be carry-over from other donors' samples. The source material was cultured CD8+ T cells from PBMCs, sampled from culture after CMV antigen stimulation. Recombination linked TRBV7-9 to TRBJ1-6; possibly the D gene is TRBD1, per 5 matching bases. DNA sequence: TGTGCCAGCAGCCCCCCAAGGGGTAATTCACCCCTCCACTTT. This is translated as CASSPPRGNSPLHF.